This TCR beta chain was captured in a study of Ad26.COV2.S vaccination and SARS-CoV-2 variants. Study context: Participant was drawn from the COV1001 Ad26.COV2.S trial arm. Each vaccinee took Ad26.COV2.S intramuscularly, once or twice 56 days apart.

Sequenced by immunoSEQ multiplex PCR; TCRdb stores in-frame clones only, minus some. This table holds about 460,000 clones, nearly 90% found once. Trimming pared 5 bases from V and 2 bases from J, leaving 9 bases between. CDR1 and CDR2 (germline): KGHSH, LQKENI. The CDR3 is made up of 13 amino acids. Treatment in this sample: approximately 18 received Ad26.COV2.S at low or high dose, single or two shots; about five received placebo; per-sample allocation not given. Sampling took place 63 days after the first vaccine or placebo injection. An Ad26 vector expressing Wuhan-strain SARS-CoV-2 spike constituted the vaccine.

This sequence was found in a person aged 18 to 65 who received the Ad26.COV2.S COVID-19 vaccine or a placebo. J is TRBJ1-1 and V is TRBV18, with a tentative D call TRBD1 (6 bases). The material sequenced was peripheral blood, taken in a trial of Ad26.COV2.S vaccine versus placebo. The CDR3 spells CASSMDRNTEAFF. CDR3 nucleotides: TGTGCCAGCTCAATGGACAGAAACACTGAAGCTTTCTTT. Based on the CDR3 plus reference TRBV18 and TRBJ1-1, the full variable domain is NAGVMQNPRHLVRRRGQEARLRCSPMKGHSHVYWYRQLPEEGLKFMVYLQKENIIDESGMPKERFSAEFPKEGPSILRIQQVVRGDSAAYFCASSMDRNTEAFFGQGTRLTVV.